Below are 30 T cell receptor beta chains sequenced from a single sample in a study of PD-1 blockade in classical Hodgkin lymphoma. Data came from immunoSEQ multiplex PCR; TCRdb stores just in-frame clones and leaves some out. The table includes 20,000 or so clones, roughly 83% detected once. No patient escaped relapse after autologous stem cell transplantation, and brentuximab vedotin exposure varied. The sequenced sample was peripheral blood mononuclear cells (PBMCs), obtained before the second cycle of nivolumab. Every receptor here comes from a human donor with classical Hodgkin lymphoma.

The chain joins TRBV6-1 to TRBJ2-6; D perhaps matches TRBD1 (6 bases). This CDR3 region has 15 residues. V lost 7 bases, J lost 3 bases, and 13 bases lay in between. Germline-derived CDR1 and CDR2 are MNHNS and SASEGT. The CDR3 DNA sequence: TGTGCCAGCAATCAGGGGTCTGGTGGGGCCAACGTCCTGACTTTC. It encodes CASNQGSGGANVLTF.

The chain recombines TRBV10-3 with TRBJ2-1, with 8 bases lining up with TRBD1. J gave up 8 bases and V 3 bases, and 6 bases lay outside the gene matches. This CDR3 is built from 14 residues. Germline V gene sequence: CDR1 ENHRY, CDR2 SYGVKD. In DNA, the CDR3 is TGTGCCATCAGTGACGGACAGGGTGGGGATGAGCAGTTCTTC. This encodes CAISDGQGGDEQFF.

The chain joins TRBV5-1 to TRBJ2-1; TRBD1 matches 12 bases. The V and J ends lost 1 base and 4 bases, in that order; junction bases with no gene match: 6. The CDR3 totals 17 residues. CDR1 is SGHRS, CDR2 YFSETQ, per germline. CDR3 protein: CASSLQPGQGAYNEQFF. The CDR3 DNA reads TGCGCCAGCAGCTTGCAACCGGGACAGGGGGCGTACAATGAGCAGTTCTTC.

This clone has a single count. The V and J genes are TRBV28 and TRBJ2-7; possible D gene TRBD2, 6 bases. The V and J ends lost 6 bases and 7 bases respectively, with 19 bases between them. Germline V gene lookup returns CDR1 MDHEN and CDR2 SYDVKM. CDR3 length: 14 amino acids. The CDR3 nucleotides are TGTGCCAGCAGAATCCTGGGGGGAGCTAGTGAGCAGTACTTC. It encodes CASRILGGASEQYF.

The chain's CDR3 is CSVGQGNEQFF. The CDR3 nucleotides are TGCAGCGTGGGACAGGGCAATGAGCAGTTCTTC. The V and J genes are TRBV29-1 and TRBJ2-1; TRBD1 agrees at 9 bases. The CDR3 is 11 residues long. V lost 6 bases and J lost 6; bases outside the gene matches: 0. From germline, CDR1 is SQVTM and CDR2 ANQGSEA.

As DNA, the CDR3 is TGTGCCAGCAGCTATCACAGGGATGGAGGCTACACCTTC. Its protein product is CASSYHRDGGYTF. The V call is TRBV11-2, the J call TRBJ1-2; a possible D gene is TRBD1 (6 bases). CDR1 is SGHAT, CDR2 FQNNGV, per germline. Trimming stripped 4 bases from V and 8 bases from J, with 14 bases between. The CDR3 consists of 13 residues. Combining the CDR3 with reference TRBV11-2 and TRBJ1-2 gives the whole variable domain EAGVAQSPRYKIIEKRQSVAFWCNPISGHATLYWYQQILGQGPKLLIQFQNNGVVDDSQLPKDRFSAERLKGVDSTLKIQPAKLEDSAVYLCASSYHRDGGYTFGSGTRLTVV.

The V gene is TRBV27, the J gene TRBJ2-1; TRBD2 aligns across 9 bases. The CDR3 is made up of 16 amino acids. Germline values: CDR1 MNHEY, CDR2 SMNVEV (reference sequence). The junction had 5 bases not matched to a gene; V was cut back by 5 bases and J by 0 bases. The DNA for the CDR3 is TGTGCCAGCAGTCCCTCTAGCGGGGACTCCTACAATGAGCAGTTCTTC. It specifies CASSPSSGDSYNEQFF.

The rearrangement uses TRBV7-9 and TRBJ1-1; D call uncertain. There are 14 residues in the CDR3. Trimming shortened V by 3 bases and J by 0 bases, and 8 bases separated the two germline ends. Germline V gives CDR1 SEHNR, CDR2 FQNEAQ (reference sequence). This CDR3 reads CASSFLTVNTEAFF. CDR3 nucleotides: TGTGCCAGCAGCTTTCTGACTGTGAACACTGAAGCTTTCTTT. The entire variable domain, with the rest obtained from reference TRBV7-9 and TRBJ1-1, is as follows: DTGVSQNPRHKITKRGQNVTFRCDPISEHNRLYWYRQTLGQGPEFLTYFQNEAQLEKSRLLSDRFSAERPKGSFSTLEIQRTEQGDSAMYLCASSFLTVNTEAFFGQGTRLTVV.

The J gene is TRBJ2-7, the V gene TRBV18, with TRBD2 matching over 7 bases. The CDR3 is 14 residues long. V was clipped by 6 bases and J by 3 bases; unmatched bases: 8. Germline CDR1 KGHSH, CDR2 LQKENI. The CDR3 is CASSRSGANYEQYF. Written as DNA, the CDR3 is TGTGCCAGCTCGCGCAGCGGGGCAAACTACGAGCAGTACTTC.

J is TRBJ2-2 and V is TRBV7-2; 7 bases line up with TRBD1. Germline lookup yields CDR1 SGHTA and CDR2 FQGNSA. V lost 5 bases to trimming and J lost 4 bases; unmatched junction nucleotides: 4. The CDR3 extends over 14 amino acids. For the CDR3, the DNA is TGTGCCAGCAGCCGGGACAGTAGCACCGGGGAGCTGTTTTTT. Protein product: CASSRDSSTGELFF.

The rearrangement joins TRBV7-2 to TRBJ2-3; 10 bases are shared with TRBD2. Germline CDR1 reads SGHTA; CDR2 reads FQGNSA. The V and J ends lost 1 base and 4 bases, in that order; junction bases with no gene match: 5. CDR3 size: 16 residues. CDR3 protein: CASSLGPSGSSDTQYF. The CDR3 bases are TGTGCCAGCAGCTTAGGTCCTAGCGGGAGTTCAGATACGCAGTATTTT.

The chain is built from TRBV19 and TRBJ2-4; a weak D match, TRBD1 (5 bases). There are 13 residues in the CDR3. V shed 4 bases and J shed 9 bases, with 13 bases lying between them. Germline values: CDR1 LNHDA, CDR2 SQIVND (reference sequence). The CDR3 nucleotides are TGTGCCAGTAGTAAGGACATTCCGGCCATTCAGTACTTC. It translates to CASSKDIPAIQYF.

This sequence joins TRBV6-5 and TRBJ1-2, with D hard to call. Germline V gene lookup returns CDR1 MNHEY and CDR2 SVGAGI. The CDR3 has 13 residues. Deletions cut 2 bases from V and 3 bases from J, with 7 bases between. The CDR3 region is CASSYIGYYGYTF. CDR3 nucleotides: TGTGCCAGCAGTTACATAGGGTACTATGGCTACACCTTC.

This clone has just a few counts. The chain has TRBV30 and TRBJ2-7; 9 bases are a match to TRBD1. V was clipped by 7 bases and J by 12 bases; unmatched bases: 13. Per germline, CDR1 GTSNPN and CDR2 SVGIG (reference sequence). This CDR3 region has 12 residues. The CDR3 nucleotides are TGTGCCTTCGGTACAGGGGGCCACCAGCGGTACTTC. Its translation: CAFGTGGHQRYF.

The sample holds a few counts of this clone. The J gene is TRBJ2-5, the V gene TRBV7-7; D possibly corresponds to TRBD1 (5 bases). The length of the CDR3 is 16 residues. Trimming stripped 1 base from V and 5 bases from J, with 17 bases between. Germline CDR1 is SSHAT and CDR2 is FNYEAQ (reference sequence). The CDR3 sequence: CASSLGVGQGSETQYF. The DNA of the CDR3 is TGTGCCAGCAGCTTAGGGGTAGGGCAGGGTTCGGAGACCCAGTACTTC.

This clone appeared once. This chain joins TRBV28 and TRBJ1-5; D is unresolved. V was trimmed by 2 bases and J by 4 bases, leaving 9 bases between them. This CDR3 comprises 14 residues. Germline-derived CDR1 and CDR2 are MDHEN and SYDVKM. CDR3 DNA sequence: TGTGCCAGCAGTTTAGGCGGCCCAAATCAGCCCCAGCATTTT. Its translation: CASSLGGPNQPQHF.

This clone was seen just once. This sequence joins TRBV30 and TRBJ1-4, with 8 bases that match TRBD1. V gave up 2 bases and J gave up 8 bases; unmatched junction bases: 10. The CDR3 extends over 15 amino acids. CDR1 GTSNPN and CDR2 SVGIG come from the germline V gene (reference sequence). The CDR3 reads CAWSPRTGKKEKLFF. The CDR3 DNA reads TGTGCCTGGAGTCCCCGGACAGGGAAGAAAGAAAAACTGTTTTTT.

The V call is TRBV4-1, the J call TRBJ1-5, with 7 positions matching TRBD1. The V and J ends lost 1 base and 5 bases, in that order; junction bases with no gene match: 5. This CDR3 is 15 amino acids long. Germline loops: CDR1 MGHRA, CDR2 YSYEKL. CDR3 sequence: CASSQVQGLDQPQHF. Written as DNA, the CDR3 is TGCGCCAGCAGCCAAGTACAGGGGTTGGATCAGCCCCAGCATTTT.

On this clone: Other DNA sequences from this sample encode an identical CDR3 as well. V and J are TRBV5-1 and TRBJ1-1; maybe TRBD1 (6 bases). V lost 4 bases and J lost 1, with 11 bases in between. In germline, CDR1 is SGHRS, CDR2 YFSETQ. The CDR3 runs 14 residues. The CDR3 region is CASSKGTQNTEAFF. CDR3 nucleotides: TGCGCCAGCAGCAAAGGGACACAGAACACTGAAGCTTTCTTT.

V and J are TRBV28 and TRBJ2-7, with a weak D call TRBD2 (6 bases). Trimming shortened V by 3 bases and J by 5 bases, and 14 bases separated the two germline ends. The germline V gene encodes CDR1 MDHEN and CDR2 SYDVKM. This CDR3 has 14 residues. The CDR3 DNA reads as TGTGCCAGCAGTTTTGGCCTAGGAGGGAACGAGCAGTACTTC. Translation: CASSFGLGGNEQYF. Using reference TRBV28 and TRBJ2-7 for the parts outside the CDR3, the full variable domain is DVKVTQSSRYLVKRTGEKVFLECVQDMDHENMFWYRQDPGLGLRLIYFSYDVKMKEKGDIPEGYSVSREKKERFSLILESASTNQTSMYLCASSFGLGGNEQYFGPGTRLTVT.

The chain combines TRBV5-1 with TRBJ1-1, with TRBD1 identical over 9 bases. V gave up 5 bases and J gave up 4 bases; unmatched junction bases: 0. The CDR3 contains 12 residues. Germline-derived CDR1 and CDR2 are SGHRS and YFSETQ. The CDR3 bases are TGCGCCAGCAGGACAGGGGGCACTGAAGCTTTCTTT. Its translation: CASRTGGTEAFF. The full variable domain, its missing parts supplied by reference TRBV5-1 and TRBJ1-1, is KAGVTQTPRYLIKTRGQQVTLSCSPISGHRSVSWYQQTPGQGLQFLFEYFSETQRNKGNFPGRFSGRQFSNSRSEMNVSTLELGDSALYLCASRTGGTEAFFGQGTRLTVV.

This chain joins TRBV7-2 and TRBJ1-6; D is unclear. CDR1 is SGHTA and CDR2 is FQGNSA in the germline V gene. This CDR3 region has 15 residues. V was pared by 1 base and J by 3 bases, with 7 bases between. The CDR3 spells CASSLEQLYNSPLHF. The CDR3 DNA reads TGTGCCAGCAGCTTAGAGCAGCTCTATAATTCACCCCTCCACTTT.

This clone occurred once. The chain's CDR3 is CASSGSTGGLYTEAFF. For the CDR3, the DNA is TGTGCCAGCAGCGGCAGCACAGGGGGTTTGTACACTGAAGCTTTCTTT. The J gene is TRBJ1-1, the V gene TRBV9, with 8 positions matching TRBD1. CDR1 is SGDLS and CDR2 is YYNGEE in the germline V gene. Unmatched junction bases numbered 10, after V lost 3 bases and J lost 3 bases. The CDR3 is 16 amino acids.

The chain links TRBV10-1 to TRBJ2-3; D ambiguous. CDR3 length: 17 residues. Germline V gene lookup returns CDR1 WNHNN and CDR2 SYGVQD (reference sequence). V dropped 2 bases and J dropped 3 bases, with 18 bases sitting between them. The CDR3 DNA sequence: TGCGCCAGCAGTGAGGCCGGACGGCCCCGGACGACAGATACGCAGTATTTT. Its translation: CASSEAGRPRTTDTQYF.

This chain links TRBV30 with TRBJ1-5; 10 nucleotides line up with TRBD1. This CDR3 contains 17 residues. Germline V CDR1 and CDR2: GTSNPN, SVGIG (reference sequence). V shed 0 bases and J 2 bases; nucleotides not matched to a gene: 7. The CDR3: CAWSVGQGVRGNQPQHF. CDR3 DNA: TGTGCCTGGAGTGTAGGACAGGGGGTACGGGGCAATCAGCCCCAGCATTTT. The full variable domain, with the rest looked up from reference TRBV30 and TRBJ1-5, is SQTIHQWPATLVQPVGSPLSLECTVEGTSNPNLYWYRQAAGRGLQLLFYSVGIGQISSEVPQNLSASRPQDRQFILSSKKLLLSDSGFYLCAWSVGQGVRGNQPQHFGDGTRLSIL.

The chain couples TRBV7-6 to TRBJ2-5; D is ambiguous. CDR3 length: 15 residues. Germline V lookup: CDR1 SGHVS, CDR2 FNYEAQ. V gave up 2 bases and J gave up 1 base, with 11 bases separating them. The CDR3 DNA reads TGTGCCAGCAGCTTAACATCCTTGCCCCAAGAGACCCAGTACTTC. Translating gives CASSLTSLPQETQYF.

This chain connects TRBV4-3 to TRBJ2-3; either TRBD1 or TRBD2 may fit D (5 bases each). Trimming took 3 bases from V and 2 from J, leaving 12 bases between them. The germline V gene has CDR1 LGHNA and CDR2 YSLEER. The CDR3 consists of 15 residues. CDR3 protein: CASSQGPGNTDTQYF. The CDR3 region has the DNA TGCGCCAGCAGCCAGGGACCCGGTAACACAGATACGCAGTATTTT.

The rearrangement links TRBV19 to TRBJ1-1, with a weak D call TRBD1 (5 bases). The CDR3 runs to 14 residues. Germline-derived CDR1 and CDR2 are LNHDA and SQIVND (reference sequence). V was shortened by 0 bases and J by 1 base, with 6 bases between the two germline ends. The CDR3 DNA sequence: TGTGCCAGTAGTATAGATACAGGGAACACTGAAGCTTTCTTT. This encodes CASSIDTGNTEAFF.

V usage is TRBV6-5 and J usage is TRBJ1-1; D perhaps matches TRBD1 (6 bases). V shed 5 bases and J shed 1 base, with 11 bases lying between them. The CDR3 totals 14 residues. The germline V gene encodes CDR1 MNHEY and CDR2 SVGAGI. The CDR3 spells CASSPWTENTEAFF. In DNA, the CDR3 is TGTGCCAGCAGTCCCTGGACAGAGAACACTGAAGCTTTCTTT.

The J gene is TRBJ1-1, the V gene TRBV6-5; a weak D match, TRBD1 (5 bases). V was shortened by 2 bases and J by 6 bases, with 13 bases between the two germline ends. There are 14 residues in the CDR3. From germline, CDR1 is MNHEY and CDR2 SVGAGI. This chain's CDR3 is CASSYGWGFAEAFF. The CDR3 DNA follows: TGTGCCAGCAGTTACGGATGGGGGTTCGCTGAAGCTTTCTTT.